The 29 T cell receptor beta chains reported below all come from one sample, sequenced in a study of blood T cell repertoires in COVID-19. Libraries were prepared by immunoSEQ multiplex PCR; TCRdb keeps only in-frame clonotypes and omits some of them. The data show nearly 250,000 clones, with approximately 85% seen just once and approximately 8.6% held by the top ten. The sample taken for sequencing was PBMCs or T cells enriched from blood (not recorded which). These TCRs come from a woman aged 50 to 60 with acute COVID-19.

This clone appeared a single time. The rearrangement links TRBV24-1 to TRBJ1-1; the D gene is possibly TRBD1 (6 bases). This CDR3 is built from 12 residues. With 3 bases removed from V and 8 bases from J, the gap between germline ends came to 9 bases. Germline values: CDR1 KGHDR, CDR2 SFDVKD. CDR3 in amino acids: CATSDTTGEAFF. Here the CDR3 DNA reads TGTGCCACCAGTGATACCACAGGGGAAGCTTTCTTT.

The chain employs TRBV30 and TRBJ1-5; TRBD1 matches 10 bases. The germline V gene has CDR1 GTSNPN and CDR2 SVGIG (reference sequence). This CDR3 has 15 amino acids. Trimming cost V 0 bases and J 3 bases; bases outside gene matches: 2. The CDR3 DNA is TGTGCCTGGAGTGTGGGGACAGGGGACAATCAGCCCCAGCATTTT. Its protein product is CAWSVGTGDNQPQHF.

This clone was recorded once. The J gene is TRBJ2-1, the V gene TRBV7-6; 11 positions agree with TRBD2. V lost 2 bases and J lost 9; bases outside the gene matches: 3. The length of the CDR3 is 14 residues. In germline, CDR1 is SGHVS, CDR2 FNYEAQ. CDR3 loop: CASSLKLAGVEQFF. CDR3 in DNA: TGTGCCAGCAGCTTAAAACTAGCGGGGGTTGAGCAGTTCTTC.

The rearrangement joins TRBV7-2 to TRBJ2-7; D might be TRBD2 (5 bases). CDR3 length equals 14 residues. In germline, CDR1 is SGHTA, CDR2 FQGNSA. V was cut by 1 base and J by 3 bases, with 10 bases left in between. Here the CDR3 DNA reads TGTGCCAGCAGCTTAGGAGCGGAAGTCTACGAGCAGTACTTC. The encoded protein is CASSLGAEVYEQYF.

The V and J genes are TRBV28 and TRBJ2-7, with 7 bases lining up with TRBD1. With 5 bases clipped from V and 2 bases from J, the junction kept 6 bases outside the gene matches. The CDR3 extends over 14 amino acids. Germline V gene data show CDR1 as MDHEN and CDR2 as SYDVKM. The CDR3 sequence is CASSLQGPTYEQYF. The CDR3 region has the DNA TGTGCCAGCAGTCTACAGGGGCCCACCTACGAGCAGTACTTC.

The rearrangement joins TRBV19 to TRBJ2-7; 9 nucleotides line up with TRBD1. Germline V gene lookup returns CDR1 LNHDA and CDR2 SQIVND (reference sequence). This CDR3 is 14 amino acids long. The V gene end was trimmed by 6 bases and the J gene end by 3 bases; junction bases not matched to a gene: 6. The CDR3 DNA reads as TGTGCCAGTAGAGCGACAGGGGGTAGCTACGAGCAGTACTTC. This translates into CASRATGGSYEQYF.

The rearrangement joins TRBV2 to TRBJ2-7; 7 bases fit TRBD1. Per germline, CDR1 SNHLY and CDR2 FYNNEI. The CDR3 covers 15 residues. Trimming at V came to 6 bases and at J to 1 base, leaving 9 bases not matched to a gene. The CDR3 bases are TGTGCCAGCAGACGAGTCAAGGGACAGTCCTACGAGCAGTACTTC. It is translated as CASRRVKGQSYEQYF.

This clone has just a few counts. The DNA of the CDR3 is TGTGCCAGCAGCCAGGGACAGCGTTGGTCTTCACCCCTCCACTTT. Encoded protein: CASSQGQRWSSPLHF. The chain links TRBV3-1 (or the pseudogene TRBV3-2) to TRBJ1-6; TRBD1 aligns across 7 bases. Germline V gene data show CDR1 as LGHDT and CDR2 as YNNKEL (reference sequence). This CDR3 spans 15 amino acids. Trimming removed 3 bases from V and 9 bases from J; junction bases left unmatched: 8.

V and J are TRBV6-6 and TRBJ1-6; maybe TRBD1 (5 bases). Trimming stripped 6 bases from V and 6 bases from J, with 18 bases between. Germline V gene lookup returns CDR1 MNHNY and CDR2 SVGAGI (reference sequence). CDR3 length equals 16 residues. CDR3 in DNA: TGTGCCAGCAGACCCCCGACAGAAGGTCTTAATTCACCCCTCCACTTT. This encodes CASRPPTEGLNSPLHF.

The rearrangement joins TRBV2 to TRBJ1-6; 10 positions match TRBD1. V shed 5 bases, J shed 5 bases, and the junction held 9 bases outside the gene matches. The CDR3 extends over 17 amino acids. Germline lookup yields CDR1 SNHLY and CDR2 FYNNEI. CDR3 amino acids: CASSYGQGGGHNSPLHF. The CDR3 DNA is TGTGCCAGCAGTTATGGACAGGGGGGGGGACATAATTCACCCCTCCACTTT.

The CDR3 sequence: CASRGQENQPQHF. CDR3 bases: TGTGCCAGCAGGGGACAGGAGAATCAGCCCCAGCATTTT. The chain joins TRBV2 to TRBJ1-5; 8 bases are a match to TRBD1. J lost 4 bases, V lost 6 bases, and 2 bases had no gene match. CDR3 length equals 13 residues. CDR1 is SNHLY and CDR2 is FYNNEI in the germline V gene.

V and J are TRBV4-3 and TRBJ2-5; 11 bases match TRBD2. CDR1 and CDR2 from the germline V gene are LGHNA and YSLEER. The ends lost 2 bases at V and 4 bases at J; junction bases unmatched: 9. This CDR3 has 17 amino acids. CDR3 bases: TGCGCCAGCAGCCAACAAACTAGCGGGGGTTTCCCAGAGACCCAGTACTTC. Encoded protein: CASSQQTSGGFPETQYF.

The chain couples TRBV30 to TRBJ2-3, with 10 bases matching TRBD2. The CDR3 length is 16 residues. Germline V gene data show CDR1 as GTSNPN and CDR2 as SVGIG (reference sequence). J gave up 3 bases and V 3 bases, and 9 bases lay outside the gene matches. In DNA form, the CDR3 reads TGTGCCTGGAGACGCTGGAGCGGGGGGGCTACAGATACGCAGTATTTT. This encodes CAWRRWSGGATDTQYF.

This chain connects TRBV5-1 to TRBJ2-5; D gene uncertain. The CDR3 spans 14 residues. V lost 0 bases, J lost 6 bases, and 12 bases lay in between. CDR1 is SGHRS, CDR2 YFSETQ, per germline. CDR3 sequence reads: CASSLGEVGKTQYF. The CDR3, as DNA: TGCGCCAGCAGCTTGGGAGAGGTCGGAAAGACCCAGTACTTC.

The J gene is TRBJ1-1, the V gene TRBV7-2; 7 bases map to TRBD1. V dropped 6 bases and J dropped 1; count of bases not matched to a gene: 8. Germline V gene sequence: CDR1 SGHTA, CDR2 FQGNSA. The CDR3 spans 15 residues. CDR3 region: CASRILGTANTEAFF. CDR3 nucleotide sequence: TGTGCCAGCAGGATATTAGGGACAGCGAACACTGAAGCTTTCTTT. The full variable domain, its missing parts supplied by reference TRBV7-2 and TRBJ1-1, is GAGVSQSPSNKVTEKGKDVELRCDPISGHTALYWYRQSLGQGLEFLIYFQGNSAPDKSGLPSDRFSAERTGGSVSTLTIQRTQQEDSAVYLCASRILGTANTEAFFGQGTRLTVV.

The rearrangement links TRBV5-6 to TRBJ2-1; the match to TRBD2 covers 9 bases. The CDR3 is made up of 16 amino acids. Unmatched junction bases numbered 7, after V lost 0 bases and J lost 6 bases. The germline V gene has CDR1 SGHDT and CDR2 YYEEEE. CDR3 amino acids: CASSLAGAGGPNEQFF. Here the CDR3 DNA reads TGTGCCAGCAGCTTGGCGGGCGCGGGGGGGCCCAATGAGCAGTTCTTC.

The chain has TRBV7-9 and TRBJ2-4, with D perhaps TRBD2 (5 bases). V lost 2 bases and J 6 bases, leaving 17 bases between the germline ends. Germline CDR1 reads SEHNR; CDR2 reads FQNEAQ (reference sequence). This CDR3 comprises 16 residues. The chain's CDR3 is CASSLRSGGAGNIQYF. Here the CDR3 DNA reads TGTGCCAGCAGCTTACGATCCGGAGGCGCGGGAAACATTCAGTACTTC.

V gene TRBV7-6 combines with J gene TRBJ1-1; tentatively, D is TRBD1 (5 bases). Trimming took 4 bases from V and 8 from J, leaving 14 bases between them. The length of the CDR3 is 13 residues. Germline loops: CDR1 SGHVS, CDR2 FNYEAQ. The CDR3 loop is CASSYRQGDEAFF. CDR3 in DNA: TGTGCCAGCAGCTACCGTCAGGGTGACGAAGCTTTCTTT.

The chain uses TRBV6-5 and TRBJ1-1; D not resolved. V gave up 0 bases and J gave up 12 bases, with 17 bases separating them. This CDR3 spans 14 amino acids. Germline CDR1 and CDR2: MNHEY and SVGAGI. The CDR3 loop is CASSYSQASRDTFF. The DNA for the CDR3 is TGTGCCAGCAGTTACTCCCAGGCTAGCCGTGACACTTTCTTT.

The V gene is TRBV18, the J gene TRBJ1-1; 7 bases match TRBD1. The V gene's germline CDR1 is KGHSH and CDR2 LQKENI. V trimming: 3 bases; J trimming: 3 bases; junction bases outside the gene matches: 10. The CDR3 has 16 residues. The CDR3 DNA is TGTGCCAGCTCACCGACCGGCAAGGGGGCTTACACTGAAGCTTTCTTT. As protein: CASSPTGKGAYTEAFF.

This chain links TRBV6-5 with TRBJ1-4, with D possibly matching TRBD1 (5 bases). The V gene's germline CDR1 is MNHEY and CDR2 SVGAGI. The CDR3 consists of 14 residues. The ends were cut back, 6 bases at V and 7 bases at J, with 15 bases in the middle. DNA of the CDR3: TGTGCCAGCAGACACCCGGGGCGGGGTGAAAAACTGTTTTTT. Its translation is CASRHPGRGEKLFF.

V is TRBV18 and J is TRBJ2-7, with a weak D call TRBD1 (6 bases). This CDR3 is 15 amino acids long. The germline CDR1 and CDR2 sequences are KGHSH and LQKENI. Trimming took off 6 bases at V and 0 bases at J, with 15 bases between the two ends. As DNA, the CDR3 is TGTGCCAGCTCCCCGAGGGACACGAGCTCCTACGAGCAGTACTTC. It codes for CASSPRDTSSYEQYF.

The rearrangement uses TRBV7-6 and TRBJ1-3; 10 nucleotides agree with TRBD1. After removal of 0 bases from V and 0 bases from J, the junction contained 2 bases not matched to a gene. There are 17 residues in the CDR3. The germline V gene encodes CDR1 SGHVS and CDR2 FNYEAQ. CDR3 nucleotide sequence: TGTGCCAGCAGCTTAGCGGGACAGGGGATCTCTGGAAACACCATATATTTT. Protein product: CASSLAGQGISGNTIYF. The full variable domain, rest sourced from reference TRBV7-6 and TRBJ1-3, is GAGVSQSPRYKVTKRGQDVALRCDPISGHVSLYWYRQALGQGPEFLTYFNYEAQQDKSGLPNDRFSAERPEGSISTLTIQRTEQRDSAMYRCASSLAGQGISGNTIYFGEGSWLTVV.

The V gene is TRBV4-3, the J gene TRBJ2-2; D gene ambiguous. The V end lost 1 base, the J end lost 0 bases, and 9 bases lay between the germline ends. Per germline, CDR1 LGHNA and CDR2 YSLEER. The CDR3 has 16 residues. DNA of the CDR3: TGCGCCAGCAGCCAAGTGCAAGGAGCGAACACCGGGGAGCTGTTTTTT. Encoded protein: CASSQVQGANTGELFF.

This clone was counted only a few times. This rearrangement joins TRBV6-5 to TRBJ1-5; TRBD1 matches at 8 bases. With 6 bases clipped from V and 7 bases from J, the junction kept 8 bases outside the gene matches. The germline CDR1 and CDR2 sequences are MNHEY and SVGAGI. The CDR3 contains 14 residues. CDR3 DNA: TGTGCCAGCAGAGAGACAGGGGAAGGACAGCCCCAGCATTTT. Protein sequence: CASRETGEGQPQHF.

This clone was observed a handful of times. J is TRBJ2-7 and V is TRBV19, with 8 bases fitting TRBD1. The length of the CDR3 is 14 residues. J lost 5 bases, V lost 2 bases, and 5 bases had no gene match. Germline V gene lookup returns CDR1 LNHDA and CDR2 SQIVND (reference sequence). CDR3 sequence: CASSIQGALDEQYF. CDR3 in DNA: TGTGCCAGTAGTATACAGGGGGCTTTGGACGAGCAGTACTTC.

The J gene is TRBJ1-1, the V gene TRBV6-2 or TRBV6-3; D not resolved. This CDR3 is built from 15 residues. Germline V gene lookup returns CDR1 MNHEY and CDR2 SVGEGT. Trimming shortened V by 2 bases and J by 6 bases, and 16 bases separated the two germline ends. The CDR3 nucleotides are TGTGCCAGCAGTTACGCGGAGAGGCTTGTGCCTGAAGCTTTCTTT. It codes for CASSYAERLVPEAFF.

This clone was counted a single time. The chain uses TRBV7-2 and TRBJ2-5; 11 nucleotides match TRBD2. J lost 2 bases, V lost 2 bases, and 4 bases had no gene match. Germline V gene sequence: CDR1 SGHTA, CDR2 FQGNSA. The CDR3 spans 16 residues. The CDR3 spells CASSLRLAGGQETQYF. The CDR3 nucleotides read TGTGCCAGCAGCTTAAGGCTAGCGGGGGGACAAGAGACCCAGTACTTC.

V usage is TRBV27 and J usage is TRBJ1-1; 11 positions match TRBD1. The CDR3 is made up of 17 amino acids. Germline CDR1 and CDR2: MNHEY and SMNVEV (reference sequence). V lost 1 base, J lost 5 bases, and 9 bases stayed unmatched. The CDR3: CASSLWGGGQGVTEAFF. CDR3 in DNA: TGTGCCAGCAGTTTATGGGGTGGGGGACAGGGGGTTACTGAAGCTTTCTTT.